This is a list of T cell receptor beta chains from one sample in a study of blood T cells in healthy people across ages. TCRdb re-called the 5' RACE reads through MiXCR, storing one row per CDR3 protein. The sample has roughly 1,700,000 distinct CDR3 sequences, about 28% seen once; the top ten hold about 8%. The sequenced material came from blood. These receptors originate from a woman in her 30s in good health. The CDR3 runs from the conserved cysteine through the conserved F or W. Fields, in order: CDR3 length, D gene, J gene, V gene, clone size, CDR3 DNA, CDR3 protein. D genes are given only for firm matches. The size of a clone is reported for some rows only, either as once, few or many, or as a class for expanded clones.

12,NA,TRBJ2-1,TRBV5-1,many,TGTGCCAGCAGTTACGCGGGCAATGAGCAGTTCTTC,CASSYAGNEQFF
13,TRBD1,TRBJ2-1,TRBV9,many,TGTGCCAGCAGCGACAGGGGGTACAATGAGCAGTTCTTC,CASSDRGYNEQFF
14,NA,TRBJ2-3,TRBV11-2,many,TGTGCCAGCAGCCCCGGGCTTCAGACAGATACGCAGTATTTT,CASSPGLQTDTQYF
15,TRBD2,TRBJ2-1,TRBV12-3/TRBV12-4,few,TGTGCCAGCAGTTTAAAACTAGCGGGCCCCAATGAGCAGTTCTTC,CASSLKLAGPNEQFF
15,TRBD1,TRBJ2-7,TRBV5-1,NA,TGCGCCAGCAGCTTGCAAAAGGACAGGGGCCACGAGCAGTACTTC,CASSLQKDRGHEQYF
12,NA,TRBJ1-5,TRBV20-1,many,TGCAGTGCTGGAGGGGGCAATCAGCCCCAGCATTTT,CSAGGGNQPQHF
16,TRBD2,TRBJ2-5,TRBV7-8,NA,TGTGCCAGCAGCTTAGCGCGAGCGGGAGGGATTAGGGAGCAGTACTTC,CASSLARAGGIREQYF
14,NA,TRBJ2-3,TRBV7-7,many,TGTGCCAGCAGTTTACACGATAACACAGATACGCAGTATTTT,CASSLHDNTDTQYF
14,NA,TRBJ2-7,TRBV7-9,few,TGTGCCAGCAGCTTCCTAGAGGGGCCCTACGAGCAGTACTTC,CASSFLEGPYEQYF
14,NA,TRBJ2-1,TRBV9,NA,TGTGCCGGCAGCGGAGTAGAGGACTACAATGAGCAGTTCTTC,CAGSGVEDYNEQFF
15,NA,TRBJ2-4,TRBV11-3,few,TGTGCCAGCAGCTTACGGGCAAGCCTAGACAACATTCAGTACTTC,CASSLRASLDNIQYF
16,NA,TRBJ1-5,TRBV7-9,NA,TGTGCTCTTTCGGCAATACCAAGGTCGGTCAATCAGCCCCAGCATTTT,CALSAIPRSVNQPQHF
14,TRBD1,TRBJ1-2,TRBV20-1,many,TGCAGTGCCCCCCCGGGACAGGGGTTCTATGGCTACACCTTC,CSAPPGQGFYGYTF
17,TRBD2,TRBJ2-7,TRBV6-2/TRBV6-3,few,TGTGCCAGCACCGGGACTACGGGCGTGGGCACATCCTACGAGCAGTACTTC,CASTGTTGVGTSYEQYF
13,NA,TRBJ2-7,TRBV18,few,TGTGCCAGCTCACCGGATAGGGGGGGGGCACGGTACTTC,CASSPDRGGARYF
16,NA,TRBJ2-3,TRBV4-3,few,TGCGCCAGCAGCCAAAATCCAGCGGTGGATCCAGATACGCAGTATTTT,CASSQNPAVDPDTQYF
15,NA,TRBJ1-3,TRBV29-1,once,TGCAGCGTTGAAGATCGGGGTTACGAGGGAAACACCATATATTTT,CSVEDRGYEGNTIYF
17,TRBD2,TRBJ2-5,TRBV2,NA,TGTGCCAGCAGTGAAGCTAGCGGGGGGGCCAATTTCGGGACCCAGTACTTC,CASSEASGGANFGTQYF
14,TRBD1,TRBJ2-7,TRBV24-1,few,TGTGCCACCAGTGACCGGGACAGGTGGTACGAGCAGTACTTC,CATSDRDRWYEQYF